The present T cell receptor (beta chain) was sequenced within a study of cytomegalovirus exposure and HLA in healthy donors. Study information: Within the Caucasian-associated ancestry cluster were around 81% of the 398 genotyped donors.

A multiplex PCR was run with 60 Vbeta primers and 13 Jbeta primers. Libraries were prepared by immunoSEQ multiplex PCR; TCRdb keeps only in-frame clonotypes and omits some of them. Altogether around 87,000 clones are present, 76% being singletons, with the ten largest covering 3% to 3.5%. Study-wide results and caveats: Serostatus for CMV was the only available immune exposure information.

As to this clone: The target antigen is unknown.

Sequencing input: PBMCs. The receptor was isolated from a middle-aged man in good health and CMV-seronegative.

The chain's CDR3 is CASSYLGTGFSGYTF. DNA of the CDR3: TGCGCCAGCAGCTACCTAGGGACAGGGTTTTCTGGCTACACCTTC. The chain joins TRBV4-1 to TRBJ1-2; the match to TRBD1 covers 9 bases. The CDR3 length is 15 residues. The germline CDR1 and CDR2 sequences are MGHRA and YSYEKL. Trimming at V came to 5 bases and at J to 7 bases, leaving 11 bases not matched to a gene.